The clone carrying this TCR beta chain occurred a few times. Its matching antigen is unknown. This record comes from a study of beta chain features in type 1 diabetes. Findings and limits, study-wide: PCR may have favored shorter templates equally in patients and controls.

Expressed TCRB transcripts were sequenced after all isolated RNA was converted to cDNA. An average approximately 4 million reads came from naive, central memory and regulatory T cell samples. TCRdb's copy holds only in-frame clones and misses some; the assay was immunoSEQ multiplex PCR. There are roughly 290,000 clones in the sample; about 8% occur only once, and roughly 1% lies in the top ten. The germline V gene encodes CDR1 MGHDK and CDR2 SYGVNS. With 8 bases removed from V and 5 bases from J, the gap between germline ends came to 21 bases. The CDR3 spans 15 residues. The clonotype was recovered from a woman aged 18-29 years in good health. This chain connects TRBV25-1 to TRBJ2-5; D possibly matches TRBD1 or TRBD2 (5 bases each). Specimen: central memory CD4+ T cells from blood. DNA for the CDR3: TGTGCCAGCGCTCCTACCGGGACCCTAGGGGAGACCCAGTACTTC. Protein: CASAPTGTLGETQYF.